The 20 T cell receptor beta chains reported below all come from one sample, sequenced in a study of T cell repertoires in cytomegalovirus infection. TCRdb analysed the reads with MiXCR anew, one entry per CDR3 protein. This table has about 770,000 distinct CDR3 sequences, 25% to 30% appearing once. No antigen has been identified for these receptors. The sample here was cultured CD8+ T cells from PBMCs, taken from culture after CMV antigen stimulation. The origin of the receptors is a human donor in good health (CMV status not recorded). Some clones in this sample may be carry-over from other donors' samples.

This clonotype occurred a few times. J is TRBJ2-3 and V is TRBV6-6; unclear D gene. This CDR3 has 14 residues. V lost 2 bases and J 0 bases, leaving 6 bases between the germline ends. CDR1 MNHNY and CDR2 SVGAGI come from the germline V gene (reference sequence). In DNA form, the CDR3 reads TGTGCCAGCAGTTACCTTCCTAGCACAGATACGCAGTATTTT. The encoded protein is CASSYLPSTDTQYF.

The J gene is TRBJ2-1, the V gene TRBV20-1; tentative D call: TRBD1 (6 bases). This CDR3 is 17 amino acids long. Trimming left V 0 bases short and J 2 bases short, with 17 bases between. Germline CDR1 DFQATT, CDR2 SNEGSKA (reference sequence). CDR3 amino acids: CSAREIPDRRAYNEQFF. DNA for the CDR3: TGCAGTGCTAGAGAGATCCCTGACAGGCGGGCCTACAATGAGCAGTTCTTC.

This clonotype was seen repeatedly, ten times or more. V usage is TRBV7-8 and J usage is TRBJ2-4; 11 positions agree with TRBD1. The CDR3 extends over 14 amino acids. J gave up 9 bases and V 6 bases, and 7 bases lay outside the gene matches. The germline gives CDR1 SGHVS, CDR2 FQNEAQ. In DNA form, the CDR3 reads TGTGCCAGCAGTCCCGGGACAGGGGGAATCATTCAGTACTTC. This sequence encodes CASSPGTGGIIQYF.

In this sample, this clonotype turned up a few times. The V and J genes are TRBV25-1 and TRBJ2-7, with TRBD1 identical over 11 bases. The CDR3 sequence is 14 residues long. The germline V gene has CDR1 MGHDK and CDR2 SYGVNS. V gave up 4 bases and J gave up 4 bases; unmatched junction bases: 3. The CDR3 is CASSAWDRGYEQYF. The CDR3 coding sequence is TGTGCCAGCAGTGCATGGGACAGGGGGTACGAGCAGTACTTC.

This clonotype was observed a few times. The gene calls are TRBV12-3 or TRBV12-4 and TRBJ2-3, with no clear D. Trimming pared 2 bases from V and 0 bases from J, leaving 9 bases between. The CDR3 sequence is 15 residues long. Written as DNA, the CDR3 is TGTGCCAGCAGTTTAAACAGAGCTAGCACAGATACGCAGTATTTT. The encoded protein is CASSLNRASTDTQYF.

This chain joins TRBV7-6 and TRBJ2-1; the D is unclear. The V end lost 5 bases, the J end lost 0 bases, and 14 bases lay between the germline ends. This CDR3 is 16 amino acids long. CDR1 SGHVS and CDR2 FNYEAQ come from the germline V gene. The DNA of the CDR3 is TGTGCCAGCAGCCCACTCCCCCCGAGCTCCTACAATGAGCAGTTCTTC. It translates to CASSPLPPSSYNEQFF.

The genes are TRBV7-2 and TRBJ2-7; unclear D gene. Germline loops: CDR1 SGHTA, CDR2 FQGNSA. CDR3 length: 13 amino acids. Trimming cost V 5 bases and J 3 bases, with 11 bases left between them. CDR3 bases: TGTGCCAGCAGCCTCGCAGATTACTACGAGCAGTACGTC. Translated, it gives CASSLADYYEQYV.

This clonotype came up a few times. The V call is TRBV9, the J call TRBJ2-1; 12 positions match TRBD2. V shed 0 bases, J shed 4 bases, and the junction held 5 bases outside the gene matches. The CDR3 spans 17 residues. Germline lookup yields CDR1 SGDLS and CDR2 YYNGEE. The CDR3 bases are TGTGCCAGCAGCGTAGAGGCTAGCGGGGGGGCTTACAATGAGCAGTTCTTC. Translated, it gives CASSVEASGGAYNEQFF. Full variable domain (missing parts from reference TRBV9 and TRBJ2-1): DSGVTQTPKHLITATGQRVTLRCSPRSGDLSVYWYQQSLDQGLQFLIQYYNGEERAKGNILERFSAQQFPDLHSELNLSSLELGDSALYFCASSVEASGGAYNEQFFGPGTRLTVL.

The genes are TRBV27 and TRBJ2-7; a weak D match, TRBD2 (5 bases). CDR3 length: 13 residues. Trimming left V 0 bases short and J 6 bases short, with 9 bases between. Germline V gives CDR1 MNHEY, CDR2 SMNVEV (reference sequence). The chain's CDR3 is CASSLSPEGEQYV. DNA of the CDR3: TGTGCCAGCAGTTTATCCCCCGAGGGCGAGCAGTACGTC.

Many counts were recorded for this clonotype. The chain joins TRBV7-8 to TRBJ1-5; D gene ambiguous. This CDR3 is built from 16 residues. V was shortened by 1 base and J by 1 base, with 11 bases between the two germline ends. CDR1 SGHVS and CDR2 FQNEAQ come from the germline V gene. The CDR3 DNA reads TGTGCCAGCAGCTTAGAATCAGGTGGGAGCAATCAGCCCCAGCATTTT. Translating gives CASSLESGGSNQPQHF.

The V gene is TRBV6-5, the J gene TRBJ2-1; D is perhaps TRBD2 (5 bases). Trimming took 4 bases from V and 3 from J, leaving 16 bases between them. This CDR3 spans 16 amino acids. CDR1 is MNHEY, CDR2 SVGAGI, per germline. CDR3 sequence (DNA): TGTGCCAGCAGTTTAGAGTCCCGGACTGACTACAATGAGCAGTTCTTC. Translation gives CASSLESRTDYNEQFF.

This clonotype was counted only a few times. The chain couples TRBV2 to TRBJ2-1; D not certain. The ends were cut back, 7 bases at V and 9 bases at J, with 10 bases in the middle. The CDR3 length is 11 residues. Germline V gene sequence: CDR1 SNHLY, CDR2 FYNNEI. The CDR3 nucleotides read TGTGCCAGCATAACGCGAAGTGAGCAGTTCTTC. It yields the protein CASITRSEQFF.

The chain employs TRBV6-8 and TRBJ2-3; 7 bases fit TRBD1. J was trimmed by 7 bases and V by 0 bases; bases with no gene match: 25. Germline CDR1 and CDR2: MNHGY and SAAAGT. The CDR3 sequence is 21 residues long. The CDR3 here is CASSYSYLRLGPGGEEYTQYF. The CDR3, as DNA: TGTGCCAGCAGTTACTCTTACCTGAGATTGGGGCCAGGGGGAGAAGAGTATACGCAGTATTTT.

The rearrangement links TRBV27 to TRBJ1-4, with D perhaps matching TRBD1 (6 bases). CDR1 and CDR2 from the germline V gene are MNHEY and SMNVEV (reference sequence). CDR3 size: 14 residues. Deletions cut 4 bases from V and 8 bases from J, with 14 bases between. The CDR3 loop is CASSSLTGTEKLFF. The CDR3 DNA sequence: TGTGCCAGCAGTTCTTTGACAGGTACAGAAAAACTGTTTTTT.

This chain uses TRBV11-2 with TRBJ2-7; a possible D gene is TRBD1 (5 bases). Germline V gene sequence: CDR1 SGHAT, CDR2 FQNNGV. V was cut by 0 bases and J by 0 bases, with 15 bases left in between. The CDR3 is 17 residues long. This chain's CDR3 is CASSLDRKTVVSYEQYF. CDR3 in DNA: TGTGCCAGCAGCTTAGACAGAAAGACAGTCGTCTCCTACGAGCAGTACTTC.

This clonotype appeared a few times. The chain joins TRBV13 to TRBJ2-7; D may correspond to TRBD1 or TRBD2 (6 bases each). This CDR3 is 16 amino acids long. V was pared by 4 bases and J by 1 base, with 17 bases between. Germline V gives CDR1 PRHDT, CDR2 FYEKMQ (reference sequence). CDR3 loop: CASSSRLGGQSYEQYV. The CDR3 nucleotides are TGTGCCAGCAGCTCAAGGTTGGGGGGCCAATCCTACGAGCAGTACGTC.

Within the sample, this clonotype is medium-sized. The rearrangement uses TRBV7-2 and TRBJ1-4; D not resolved. CDR3 length: 14 amino acids. Trimming removed 5 bases from V and 4 bases from J, with 11 bases in between. In germline, CDR1 is SGHTA, CDR2 FQGNSA. CDR3 in DNA: TGTGCCAGCAGCCTCGGGAGTTTTAATGAAAAACTGTTTTTT. It translates to CASSLGSFNEKLFF.

This clonotype was detected a few times. The chain uses TRBV24-1 and TRBJ2-3; D may match TRBD1 or TRBD2 (5 bases each). Trimming left V 3 bases short and J 5 bases short, with 14 bases between. The CDR3 runs to 15 residues. Germline values: CDR1 KGHDR, CDR2 SFDVKD. CDR3 sequence reads: CATSDRRDPRDTQYF. In DNA, the CDR3 is TGTGCCACCAGTGATCGCCGGGACCCCAGAGATACGCAGTATTTT.

This clonotype came up many times. This chain uses TRBV7-3 with TRBJ2-1; D remains unclear. Germline loops: CDR1 SGHTA, CDR2 FQGTGA. The CDR3 spans 15 residues. V lost 5 bases, J lost 0 bases, and 11 bases lay in between. The CDR3 DNA is TGTGCCAGCAGCCCGGCGGCCTTCTCCTACAATGAGCAGTTCTTC. Its protein is CASSPAAFSYNEQFF.

A few counts support this clonotype. Here the CDR3 DNA reads TGTGCCAGCAGCTTAGTTGCCCAGGACACTGAAGCTTTCTTT. Protein: CASSLVAQDTEAFF. This sequence joins TRBV7-2 and TRBJ1-1; D unclear. The V end lost 1 base, the J end lost 3 bases, and 9 bases lay between the germline ends. Germline loops: CDR1 SGHTA, CDR2 FQGNSA. This CDR3 is built from 14 residues.